The text below deals with one TCR beta chain. No cognate antigen has been identified for it. No base qualities exist here, and no much larger clone lies one base off it. The junction shows trimming of 1 base on V and 0 bases on J, plus 12 bases between the germline ends. The CDR3 runs 16 residues from the cysteine to the phenylalanine. Just the 48-base CDR3 DNA is kept, in frame starting at base 1. CDR1 SNHLY and CDR2 FYNNEI were looked up in the germline V gene. This entry is derived from a study of OX40 agonist ivuxolimab in advanced cancers. Turning to the overall study: Ivuxolimab, which targeted the costimulatory receptor OX40 (CD134), was an agonistic, fully human IgG2 monoclonal antibody. Intravenous ivuxolimab was administered to patients every 2 weeks at six dose levels: 0.01, 0.1, 0.3, 1.5, 3 and 10 mg/kg. Among the roughly 50 dose-escalation patients, roughly 20 had hepatocellular carcinoma, 15 or so melanoma, 9 renal cell carcinoma and 9 head and neck cancer. In the dose-escalation cohort, 82.7% of patients were male, and the mean age was approximately 60 years, with a range of roughly 20 to 85. Patients were allowed to have had prior anti-PD-1, anti-PD-L1 or anti-CTLA-4 therapy, and roughly 40% of the dose-escalation patients had been treated with checkpoint inhibitors. Three dose-escalation patients achieved partial responses, one with hepatocellular carcinoma and two with cutaneous melanoma. Peripheral TCRbeta sequencing was intended to test whether TCR sequence diversity was altered and clonal T-cell expansion was caused by ivuxolimab. The paper covers the monotherapy dose-escalation part of the phase I ivuxolimab trial, which included N of about 56 patients.

The trial excluded patients who had a history of autoimmune disease or were on systemic immunosuppression. Peripheral blood for TCR sequencing was collected from all dose cohorts at baseline, on cycle 4 day 1, and on cycle 7 day 1. Samples came from an open-label, multicenter, first-in-human phase I dose-escalation trial of ivuxolimab. Adults with locally advanced or metastatic head and neck squamous cell, hepatocellular, melanoma or renal cell carcinoma were enrolled in the trial. Before TCR sequencing, CD4+ and CD8+ T cells were separately sorted from peripheral blood. Genomic DNA was isolated from the sorted cells so that the TCRbeta CDR3 region could be sequenced. The immunoSEQ Assay was used to sequence the TCRbeta CDR3 regions. Not all clones reach the TCRdb copy of this immuneACCESS table, which keeps in-frame sequences only. Checked studies attribute under half of the gap to unresolved V genes and leave the rest unexplained. This sample is represented by approximately 58,000 clones; approximately 90% of them were singletons. Roughly 0.45% of the sample lies in the top ten.

Findings and caveats that apply to the study as a whole: Which antigens the clonally expanded peripheral T cells were specific for was not determined. At doses of 0.1 to 3.0 mg/kg, clonal expansion of both CD4+ and CD8+ blood T cells was observed from baseline to week 6. On average, CD8+ T cells showed more expanded clones than CD4+ T cells after ivuxolimab. Low levels of normalized T-cell clonal expansion were also seen in some nonresponding patients. Partial responders in the 0.1-3.0 mg/kg groups had among the lowest normalized peripheral clonal expansion, especially among CD8+ T cells.

This chain is built from TRBV2 and TRBJ1-2; the D region possibly corresponds to TRBD1 (6 bases align). The sequenced sample was CD4+ or CD8+ T cells sorted from blood, obtained in a trial of the OX40 agonist ivuxolimab. The sequence came from an adult with an advanced solid tumor such as melanoma, head and neck, liver or kidney cancer. Here is the DNA: TGTGCCAGCAGTGAAGAACAGGGCGATACTAACTATGGCTACACCTTC. The resulting protein is CASSEEQGDTNYGYTF.